A selection of T cell receptor beta chains follows, all from one sample in a study of technical replicates of blood from several donors. Measured with immunoSEQ multiplex PCR; TCRdb has only the in-frame clones, and not every one. The table has approximately 75,000 clones, approximately 96% seen once. Sequenced sample: T cells isolated from PBMCs. The receptors come from a human donor in good health. CDR3s include the opening cysteine and the closing phenylalanine or tryptophan. The D gene is left open where the match is weak. The size of a clone is reported for some rows only, either as once, few or many, or as a class for expanded clones.

V: TRBV27
size: NA
D: NA
J: TRBJ1-2
DNA: TGTGCCAGCAGTTTATCTTCCGGGACATTCTATGGCTACACCTTC
CDR3: CASSLSSGTFYGYTF

V: TRBV4-1
size: NA
D: TRBD2
J: TRBJ2-7
DNA: TGCGCCAGCAGCCAAGCACCGACTAGCGGCTACGAGCAGTACTTC
CDR3: CASSQAPTSGYEQYF

V: TRBV4-1
size: NA
D: NA
J: TRBJ2-3
DNA: TGCGCCAGCAGCCCGTACAATCTTTACACAGATACGCAGTATTTT
CDR3: CASSPYNLYTDTQYF

V: TRBV27
size: once
D: NA
J: TRBJ1-4
DNA: TGTGCCAGCAGACTGGGGGCCGCCAATGAAAAACTGTTTTTT
CDR3: CASRLGAANEKLFF

V: TRBV7-2
size: NA
D: TRBD2
J: TRBJ2-3
DNA: TGTGCCAGCAGCGCTTTGGGGGGGGATACGCAGTATTTT
CDR3: CASSALGGDTQYF

V: TRBV7-3
size: NA
D: TRBD1
J: TRBJ2-3
DNA: TGTGCCAGCAGCATAGTACCGGGACAGGGGATGATAGGCACAGATACGCAGTATTTT
CDR3: CASSIVPGQGMIGTDTQYF

V: TRBV6-1
size: NA
D: NA
J: TRBJ1-2
DNA: TGTGCCAGCAGTGAAGGTCCGGGCAGGGAATCCTATGGCTACACCTTC
CDR3: CASSEGPGRESYGYTF

V: TRBV30
size: NA
D: NA
J: TRBJ2-7
DNA: TGTGCCTGGAGAGGGGGGGGCAGAAGAACCTACGAGCAGTACTTC
CDR3: CAWRGGGRRTYEQYF

V: TRBV5-8
size: NA
D: NA
J: TRBJ1-1
DNA: TGTGCCAGCAGTCTGGACCCAGGGCCTGAAGCTTTCTTT
CDR3: CASSLDPGPEAFF

V: TRBV10-1
size: NA
D: TRBD2
J: TRBJ2-5
DNA: TGCGCCAGCAGTGATATGTTAGCGGGAGAATCGGAGACCCAGTACTTC
CDR3: CASSDMLAGESETQYF

V: TRBV28
size: NA
D: TRBD1
J: TRBJ2-7
DNA: TGTGCCAGCAGTTTACCTCCGGACAGGGACGACGACGAGCAGTACTTC
CDR3: CASSLPPDRDDDEQYF

V: TRBV7-8
size: NA
D: NA
J: TRBJ2-1
DNA: TGTGCCAGCAGCCCGTCCGAGGGGGAAACCTACAATGAGCAGTTCTTC
CDR3: CASSPSEGETYNEQFF

V: TRBV11-2
size: NA
D: NA
J: TRBJ2-3
DNA: TGTGCCAGCAGCTTAGATGAAACCACTAGCACAGATACGCAGTATTTT
CDR3: CASSLDETTSTDTQYF

V: TRBV10-3
size: NA
D: NA
J: TRBJ1-5
DNA: TGTGCCATCAGTGAGGGGAGGAGGGATCAGCCCCAGCATTTT
CDR3: CAISEGRRDQPQHF

V: TRBV12-5
size: NA
D: NA
J: TRBJ2-7
DNA: TGTGCTGGATCCCAGGGTCCCGTCCACGAGCAGTACTTC
CDR3: CAGSQGPVHEQYF

V: TRBV27
size: NA
D: TRBD1
J: TRBJ1-5
DNA: TGTGCCAGCAGTTCAGGGGGCTTCAATCAGCCCCAGCATTTT
CDR3: CASSSGGFNQPQHF

V: TRBV2
size: NA
D: TRBD1
J: TRBJ2-5
DNA: TGTGCCAGTGAGGACAGGAGGTACCAAGAGACCCAGTACTTC
CDR3: CASEDRRYQETQYF

V: TRBV27
size: NA
D: NA
J: TRBJ1-2
DNA: TGTGCCAGCAGTTCCGGGGAACAGTTATATGGCTACACCTTC
CDR3: CASSSGEQLYGYTF

V: TRBV6-5
size: NA
D: TRBD1
J: TRBJ2-7
DNA: TGTGCCAGCATCCGGACCAGGGGGCAATCCTACGAGCAGTACTTC
CDR3: CASIRTRGQSYEQYF

V: TRBV5-8
size: NA
D: TRBD1
J: TRBJ1-2
DNA: TGTGCCAGCAGCCCCTTAACTACAGGGGGCAACTATGGCTACACCTTC
CDR3: CASSPLTTGGNYGYTF

V: TRBV27
size: NA
D: TRBD1
J: TRBJ2-7
DNA: TGTGCCAGCAGTTACGGACAGGGGGCCTACGAGCAGTACTTC
CDR3: CASSYGQGAYEQYF

V: TRBV19
size: NA
D: TRBD1
J: TRBJ2-7
DNA: TGTGCCAGTAGTGGGACAGGGCGAGCCTACGAGCAGTACTTC
CDR3: CASSGTGRAYEQYF

V: TRBV6-5
size: NA
D: NA
J: TRBJ1-1
DNA: TGTGCCAGCAGGGCAGGGTCCCGAGCTTTCTTT
CDR3: CASRAGSRAFF

V: TRBV28
size: NA
D: TRBD1
J: TRBJ1-2
DNA: TGTGCCAGCGGGGGGACAGATGGCTACACCTTC
CDR3: CASGGTDGYTF

V: TRBV30
size: few
D: NA
J: TRBJ1-1
DNA: TGTGCCTGGAGTGTACAATGGGAAGCTTTCTTT
CDR3: CAWSVQWEAFF

V: TRBV27
size: NA
D: TRBD1
J: TRBJ2-5
DNA: TGTGCCAGCATGGACAGGGGTCCCCAAGAGACCCAGTACTTC
CDR3: CASMDRGPQETQYF

V: TRBV15
size: NA
D: NA
J: TRBJ1-4
DNA: TGTGCCACCAGCAGAGAATCTCAGCTCGGGAAGAAACTGTTTTTT
CDR3: CATSRESQLGKKLFF

V: TRBV11-3
size: NA
D: NA
J: TRBJ2-1
DNA: TGTGCCAGCAGCCCAATCGAGGGAGTGCTATACAATGAGCAGTTCTTC
CDR3: CASSPIEGVLYNEQFF

V: TRBV7-9
size: NA
D: NA
J: TRBJ2-1
DNA: TGTGCCAGCAGCTCCCTAGAAAATGAGCAGTTCTTC
CDR3: CASSSLENEQFF

V: TRBV4-1
size: NA
D: TRBD1
J: TRBJ2-7
DNA: TGCGCCAGCAGCCAAGGACCGACCCCGGGACAGGGGGCGGGGGAGCAGTACTTC
CDR3: CASSQGPTPGQGAGEQYF

V: TRBV15
size: NA
D: NA
J: TRBJ1-1
DNA: TGTGTCACCAGCAGAGCTATAGTCCGAGAAGCTTTCTTT
CDR3: CVTSRAIVREAFF

V: TRBV30
size: NA
D: NA
J: TRBJ1-5
DNA: TGTGCCTGGAGTACTGCAGGAAATGATCAGCCCCAGCATTTT
CDR3: CAWSTAGNDQPQHF

V: TRBV4-1
size: NA
D: NA
J: TRBJ1-5
DNA: TGCGCCAGCAGCCAGGCAAACCAGCCCCAGCATTTT
CDR3: CASSQANQPQHF

V: TRBV13
size: NA
D: TRBD1
J: TRBJ1-2
DNA: TGTGCCAGCAGCTTTGTTACAGGGGGCGCTTACGGCTACACCTTC
CDR3: CASSFVTGGAYGYTF

V: TRBV29-1
size: NA
D: NA
J: TRBJ1-2
DNA: TGCAGCGGGGAAACAGGGAACTATGGCTACACCTTC
CDR3: CSGETGNYGYTF

V: TRBV6-5
size: NA
D: TRBD2
J: TRBJ2-1
DNA: TGTGCCAGCACTCGGGGAGGGCTTTACAATGAGCAGTTCTTC
CDR3: CASTRGGLYNEQFF

V: TRBV4-1
size: once
D: TRBD1
J: TRBJ1-4
DNA: TGCGCCAGCAGCCAAGTTTTAGTCCGGCAGGGGGGAGAAAAACTGTTTTTT
CDR3: CASSQVLVRQGGEKLFF

V: TRBV6-1
size: NA
D: NA
J: TRBJ1-5
DNA: TGTGCCAGCAGTTCCAACAGGGCTAGGAGTCAGCCCCAGCATTTT
CDR3: CASSSNRARSQPQHF

V: TRBV10-3
size: NA
D: NA
J: TRBJ2-7
DNA: TGTGCCATCAGTGGGCAATCTAGCGTAAGCTCCTACGAGCAGTACTTC
CDR3: CAISGQSSVSSYEQYF

V: TRBV2
size: once
D: NA
J: TRBJ2-2
DNA: TGTGCCAGCACCTTACTAGGATCGAACACCGGGGAGCTGTTTTTT
CDR3: CASTLLGSNTGELFF

V: TRBV6-1
size: once
D: TRBD1
J: TRBJ1-5
DNA: TGTGCCACATCGACAGGGGGCAGGAATCAGCCCCAGCATTTT
CDR3: CATSTGGRNQPQHF

V: TRBV30
size: once
D: NA
J: TRBJ2-1
DNA: TGTGCCTGGAGTGTACTAGGTTACAATGAGCAGTTCTTC
CDR3: CAWSVLGYNEQFF

V: TRBV2
size: NA
D: NA
J: TRBJ2-5
DNA: TGTGCCAGCGGGAGACTACAAGAGACCCAGTACTTC
CDR3: CASGRLQETQYF

V: TRBV7-6
size: NA
D: TRBD2
J: TRBJ2-7
DNA: TGTGCCAGCAGCCCCGGGGCGGGAGGGTCCTACGAGCAGTACTTC
CDR3: CASSPGAGGSYEQYF

V: TRBV4-1
size: NA
D: TRBD2
J: TRBJ2-2
DNA: TGCGCCAGCAGCCTCGCGGGAGGAGGCACCGGGGAGCTGTTTTTT
CDR3: CASSLAGGGTGELFF

V: TRBV30
size: NA
D: TRBD1
J: TRBJ2-7
DNA: TGTGCCTGGAGTCCTGGACAGGCTCCCTACGAGCAGTACTTC
CDR3: CAWSPGQAPYEQYF